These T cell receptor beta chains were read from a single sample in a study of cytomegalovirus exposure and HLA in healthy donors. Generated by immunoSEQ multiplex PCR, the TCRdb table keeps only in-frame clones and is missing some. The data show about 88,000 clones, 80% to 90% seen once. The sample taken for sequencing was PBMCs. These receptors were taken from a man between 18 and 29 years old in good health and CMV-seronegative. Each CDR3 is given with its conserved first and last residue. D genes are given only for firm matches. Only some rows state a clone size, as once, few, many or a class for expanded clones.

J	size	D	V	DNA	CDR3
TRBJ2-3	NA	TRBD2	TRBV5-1	TGCGCCAGCAGTAGAATCCGGACTAGCGGGAGTTCAGATACGCAGTATTTT	CASSRIRTSGSSDTQYF
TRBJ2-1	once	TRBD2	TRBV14	TGTGCCAGCAGCCAAGTCGGGACTAGCGGGAGCATTGAGCAGTTCTTC	CASSQVGTSGSIEQFF
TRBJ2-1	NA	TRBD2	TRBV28	TGTGCCAGCAGAGATGTAGCGGGGGGATACAATGAGCAGTTCTTC	CASRDVAGGYNEQFF
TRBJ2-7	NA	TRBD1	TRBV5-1	TGCGCCAGCAGCCCTGGGGCAGGGACAGGGGGTTCAAGGCAGTACTTC	CASSPGAGTGGSRQYF
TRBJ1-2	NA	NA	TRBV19	TGTGCCAGTAGTCGGACAGACTATGGCTACACCTTC	CASSRTDYGYTF
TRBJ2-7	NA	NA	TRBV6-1	TGTGCCAGCAGCGCACTTTACGAGCAGTACTTC	CASSALYEQYF
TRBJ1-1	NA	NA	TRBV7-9	TGTGCCAGCAGCTTAAGCGGTAGGAACACTGAAGCTTTCTTT	CASSLSGRNTEAFF
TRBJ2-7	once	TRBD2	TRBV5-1	TGCGCCAGCAGCTTGAGAGTGGGAGGGCCCTCCTACGAGCAGTACTTC	CASSLRVGGPSYEQYF
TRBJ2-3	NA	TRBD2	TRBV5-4	TGTGCCAGCAGCCCGGGACTAGCGGGAGGAGCAGATACGCAGTATTTT	CASSPGLAGGADTQYF
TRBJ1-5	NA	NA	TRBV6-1	TGTGCCAGCAGTGAGAGGCAGGGTGGACAGCCCCAGCATTTT	CASSERQGGQPQHF
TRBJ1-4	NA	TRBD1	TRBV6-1	TGTGCCAGCAGTGCGGACAGGGGGCTAGCAACTAATGAAAAACTGTTTTTT	CASSADRGLATNEKLFF
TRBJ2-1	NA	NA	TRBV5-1	TGCGCCAGCAGATCGAACGGCGGGAATTCTGGGGGTGAGCAGTTCTTC	CASRSNGGNSGGEQFF
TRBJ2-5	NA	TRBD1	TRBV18	TGTGCCAGCTCACGATGGACAGGACAGGAGACCCAGTACTTC	CASSRWTGQETQYF
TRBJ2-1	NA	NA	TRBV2	TGTGCCAGCAGTGTACACTTAGCCACTTGGAATGAGCAGTTCTTC	CASSVHLATWNEQFF